This T cell receptor beta chain originates from a study of blood T cells in healthy people across ages. Trimming removed 3 bases from V and 6 bases from J; junction bases left unmatched: 7. From germline, CDR1 is SQVTM and CDR2 ANQGSEA. This CDR3 contains 13 residues. A sample-barcoded 5' primer and a J-beta primer mix were used in a second PCR of about 7 to 12 cycles. TCRdb independently ran MiXCR on the 5' RACE reads; one entry per CDR3 protein. Among around 400,000 distinct CDR3 sequences listed, 45% to 60% were seen once. Only a few counts were recorded for this clonotype. The chain recombines TRBV29-1 with TRBJ2-7, with TRBD2 matching 8 bases. The sequenced sample consisted of blood. The receptor comes from a man aged 60-69 years in good health. The CDR3 region has the DNA TGCAGCGTTGACTCCCGGGGGGGCACCGAGCAGTACTTC. Its protein product is CSVDSRGGTEQYF.